These T cell receptor beta chains were read from a single sample in a study of CD8+ T cells in alopecia areata. The assay was immunoSEQ multiplex PCR, and TCRdb's table has in-frame clones only and misses some. The sample yields hundreds of thousands of clones, roughly 69% seen once. This sample comprised CD4+ T cells sorted from blood, obtained at week 0. The origin of the receptors is a human donor with alopecia areata. The CDR3 runs from the conserved cysteine through the conserved F or W. Some rows mark clone size as missing; the rest say once, few, many or name a class of expanded clone.

>TRBV7-9|NA
CASSTSETGLLGPQHF
>TRBV29-1|NA
CSVDSTDTQYF
>TRBV19|few
CASSNRQGTYIQYF
>TRBV7-9|NA
CASSLVGYNYEQYF
>TRBV7-9|few
CASSWGGALYF
>TRBV5-1|NA
CASSLTSGANEQFF
>TRBV27|NA
CASSLSREGGSYEQYF
>TRBV5-1|NA
CASSPWSTDSYEQYF
>TRBV7-8|once
CASSLLGQETQYF
>TRBV29-1|NA
CSAGTPYNEQFF
>TRBV10-3|few
CAIRSGTGDYEQYF
>TRBV19|NA
CASSALVNTEAFF
>TRBV5-1|NA
CASSADGLGPDTQYF
>TRBV2|NA
CASSLEALGTGELFF
>TRBV5-1|NA
CASSLASPTQETQYF
>TRBV15|NA
CATSERRGMNTEAFF
>TRBV6-5|few
CASSSRGAPSPGTQYF
>TRBV5-1|NA
CASSLGGSGANVLTF
>TRBV29-1|NA
CSVAPSGGANEQFF
>TRBV30|NA
CAWSTAGRNQPQHF
>TRBV11-2|few
CASSSTASGNTIYF
>TRBV7-3|NA
CASSLDGASTDTQYF
>TRBV6-5|NA
CASSYQGVDTEAFF
>TRBV7-9|few
CASSLGTGESNQPQHF
>TRBV2|NA
CASNPDRGSQPQHF
>TRBV10-3|medium-sized
CAISPGLGHEQYF
>TRBV2|NA
CASSLQGQGGANVLTF
>TRBV7-3|NA
CASSRLAGPSSGANVLTF
>TRBV2|NA
CASSSDRETWNTGELFF
>TRBV6-6|NA
CASSYPPQGTYEQYF
>TRBV2|few
CASRRTREVTEAFF
>TRBV29-1|NA
CSASVSGNTIYF
>TRBV18|once
CASSRLGETQYF
>TRBV29-1|few
CSVAGQLNTEAFF
>TRBV7-3|NA
CASSLTPGEKLFF
>TRBV30|NA
CAWRATGRVEKLFF
>TRBV30|NA
CALEVSYEQYF
>TRBV7-9|NA
CASSLRGLGSPLHF
>TRBV7-2|NA
CASSLVGWGNEQFF
>TRBV12-5|NA
CASGLVRVGRGNQPQHF
>TRBV9|NA
CASSETGQVYTGELFF
>TRBV29-1|NA
CSVDGGDLSYNEQFF
>TRBV29-1|NA
CSVGTGGEGYTF
>TRBV30|NA
CAYNRGGNTEAFF
>TRBV7-2|NA
CASSPGVGYTF
>TRBV15|NA
CATSRGRTGAGYTF
>TRBV4-1|few
CASSQDWGNNSPLHF
>TRBV10-3|few
CAISEDPGRDGYTF
>TRBV10-3|NA
CAISREGYNEQFF
>TRBV27|NA
CACGRPGPNQPQHF
>TRBV7-2|NA
CASTRLGPSYEQYF
>TRBV5-1|NA
CASSTTGKGQPQHF
>TRBV27|NA
CASSLNRNSPLHF
>TRBV5-1|NA
CASSLRGVRTDTQYF